Listed below are T cell receptor beta chains from one sample, sequenced in a study of T-cell reconstitution after alpha-beta-depleted transplantation in children. TCRdb fed the PCR reads into MiXCR, producing one record per CDR3 protein. The sample carries more than 400,000 distinct CDR3 sequences, over 40% recorded once. The input for sequencing was PBMCs, taken before TCRalphabeta/CD19-depleted stem cell transplant. The receptors derive from a girl aged 2-10 years with aplastic anemia, due to receive a stem cell transplant. Each CDR3 is given with its conserved first and last residue. D genes are given only for firm matches. Clone size is stated in some rows and not others, as once, few, many or a class when expanded.

d_call: NA; clone_size: NA; v_call: TRBV20-1; j_call: TRBJ1-5; cdr3_aa: CSARRGDYQPQHF; cdr3_nt: TGCAGTGCTAGACGGGGGGACTATCAGCCCCAGCATTTT
d_call: NA; clone_size: NA; v_call: TRBV5-6; j_call: TRBJ2-1; cdr3_aa: CASSLEFYNEQFF; cdr3_nt: TGTGCCAGCAGCTTGGAGTTTTACAATGAGCAGTTCTTC
d_call: TRBD1; clone_size: NA; v_call: TRBV4-1; j_call: TRBJ2-7; cdr3_aa: CASSLRQGASYEQYF; cdr3_nt: TGCGCCAGCAGCCTCAGACAGGGGGCGAGCTACGAGCAGTACTTC
d_call: NA; clone_size: NA; v_call: TRBV10-3; j_call: TRBJ2-1; cdr3_aa: CAISRPLEGTAYNEQFF; cdr3_nt: TGTGCCATCAGCCGACCGTTAGAGGGAACCGCCTACAATGAGCAGTTCTTC
d_call: TRBD1; clone_size: NA; v_call: TRBV11-1; j_call: TRBJ2-3; cdr3_aa: CASSPVDRVRSTDTQYF; cdr3_nt: TGTGCCAGCAGCCCTGTCGACAGGGTACGGAGCACAGATACGCAGTATTTT
d_call: NA; clone_size: few; v_call: TRBV9; j_call: TRBJ1-2; cdr3_aa: CASSVEGNWAYGYTF; cdr3_nt: TGTGCCAGCAGCGTAGAAGGGAATTGGGCCTATGGCTACACCTTC
d_call: TRBD2; clone_size: once; v_call: TRBV9; j_call: TRBJ2-5; cdr3_aa: CASSVQAGVQETQYF; cdr3_nt: TGTGCCAGCAGCGTACAGGCGGGGGTCCAAGAGACCCAGTACTTC
d_call: NA; clone_size: few; v_call: TRBV16; j_call: TRBJ1-6; cdr3_aa: CASSPYRSPLHF; cdr3_nt: TGTGCCAGCAGCCCTTATAGGTCACCCCTCCACTTT
d_call: NA; clone_size: many; v_call: TRBV28; j_call: TRBJ2-3; cdr3_aa: CASSLRRGSTDTQYF; cdr3_nt: TGTGCCAGCAGTTTAAGAAGGGGAAGCACAGATACGCAGTATTTT
d_call: TRBD1; clone_size: few; v_call: TRBV5-1; j_call: TRBJ1-4; cdr3_aa: CASSLTTGAENEKLFF; cdr3_nt: TGCGCCAGCAGCTTGACAACAGGGGCCGAAAACGAAAAACTGTTTTTT
d_call: NA; clone_size: NA; v_call: TRBV29-1; j_call: TRBJ2-1; cdr3_aa: CSHAGLRDYNEQFF; cdr3_nt: TGCAGCCACGCGGGACTCCGAGATTACAATGAGCAGTTCTTC
d_call: TRBD2; clone_size: NA; v_call: TRBV3-1; j_call: TRBJ2-5; cdr3_aa: CASSQARGGETQYF; cdr3_nt: TGTGCCAGCAGCCAAGCACGGGGGGGAGAGACCCAGTACTTC
d_call: TRBD1; clone_size: NA; v_call: TRBV28; j_call: TRBJ1-4; cdr3_aa: CASSYGTGKEKLFF; cdr3_nt: TGTGCCAGCAGTTACGGGACAGGGAAGGAAAAACTGTTTTTT
d_call: NA; clone_size: few; v_call: TRBV20-1; j_call: TRBJ2-5; cdr3_aa: CSAHRDAEETQYF; cdr3_nt: TGCAGTGCGCACCGGGACGCTGAAGAGACCCAGTACTTC
d_call: TRBD1; clone_size: few; v_call: TRBV6-1; j_call: TRBJ2-7; cdr3_aa: CASRRDRRKAGHEQYF; cdr3_nt: TGTGCCAGCAGACGGGACAGGCGCAAAGCTGGCCACGAGCAGTACTTC
d_call: NA; clone_size: few; v_call: TRBV7-9; j_call: TRBJ2-1; cdr3_aa: CASAPGPPFF; cdr3_nt: TGTGCCAGCGCACCGGGACCCCCGTTCTTC
d_call: TRBD1; clone_size: NA; v_call: TRBV4-3; j_call: TRBJ1-5; cdr3_aa: CASSRGGGDQPQHF; cdr3_nt: TGCGCCAGCTCCCGAGGGGGCGGGGATCAGCCCCAGCATTTT